This entry is about one T cell receptor beta chain. V lost 4 bases to trimming and J lost 7 bases, with 15 bases between them. Germline V gives CDR1 SGHKS, CDR2 YYEKEE (reference sequence). The CDR3 is 15 residues long. This specimen belongs to a study of blood T cell repertoires in COVID-19. Study background: The study drew acute and convalescent COVID-19 samples from the United States, Italy and Spain.

Authors' analysis steps: Nucleated cell number was recorded as an estimate derived from reference gene primer amplification. Clones were sequenced by immunoSEQ multiplex PCR, and TCRdb holds only the in-frame ones, with some missing. D and trimming come from the DNA, and the V and J calls and clone size come from that table. The sample lists 150,000 to 200,000 clones, roughly 87% occurring once. The chain recombines TRBV5-5 with TRBJ1-6; D not certain. The sample consisted of PBMCs or T cells enriched from blood (not recorded which). The receptor was derived from a human donor with acute COVID-19. The donor label of this sample is uncertain. CDR3 nucleotides: TGTGCCAGCAGCCGAGACGTAGGAGTAAATTCACCCCTCCACTTT. Its protein is CASSRDVGVNSPLHF.